The 17 T cell receptor beta chains below were found in one sample sequenced in a study of shared clonotypes between healthy human individuals. Assay used: immunoSEQ multiplex PCR; TCRdb lists only in-frame clones, some missing. The repertoire holds 800,000 to 1,200,000 clones, roughly 74% seen once, with 0.4% to 0.55% in the top ten. Sequencing was performed on memory CD4+ T cells from PBMCs. Regarding subset: CD45RA-negative fraction. Receptors were obtained from a young man in good health. Some clones in this sample may be carry-over from other donors' samples.

This sequence joins TRBV6-5 and TRBJ1-4; TRBD1 agrees at 8 bases. Germline CDR1 reads MNHEY; CDR2 reads SVGAGI. The CDR3 loop spans 13 amino acids. Trimming removed 6 bases from V and 8 bases from J; junction bases left unmatched: 5. The CDR3 loop reads CASRRTGSEKLFF. The CDR3 DNA is TGTGCCAGCAGACGGACAGGGAGCGAAAAACTGTTTTTT.

The genes are TRBV28 and TRBJ1-3; 10 nucleotides align to TRBD1. The CDR3 spans 14 residues. V trimming: 6 bases; J trimming: 5 bases; junction bases outside the gene matches: 4. Germline V gives CDR1 MDHEN, CDR2 SYDVKM. CDR3 residues: CASRRDRGRNTIYF. The CDR3 DNA reads as TGTGCCAGCAGAAGGGACAGGGGCAGAAACACCATATATTTT.

The CDR3 spells CASSPLLAGNTGELFF. As DNA, the CDR3 is TGTGCCAGCAGCCCGCTACTAGCGGGAAACACCGGGGAGCTGTTTTTT. The gene calls are TRBV7-8 and TRBJ2-2; 10 bases align to TRBD2. Germline V gene sequence: CDR1 SGHVS, CDR2 FQNEAQ. This CDR3 has 16 amino acids. V gave up 5 bases and J gave up 2 bases; unmatched junction bases: 5.

The genes are TRBV7-3 and TRBJ2-1; TRBD2 aligns across 10 bases. After removal of 5 bases from V and 7 bases from J, the junction contained 8 bases not matched to a gene. The CDR3 length is 15 residues. The V gene's germline CDR1 is SGHTA and CDR2 FQGTGA. The CDR3 DNA reads as TGTGCCAGCAGCGTTACTAGCGGGACGGGGAATGAGCAGTTCTTC. It is translated as CASSVTSGTGNEQFF.

This clone was observed a few times. CDR3 coding DNA: TGTGCCAGCAGTACAGGGGGGGTCCCTGAAGCTTTCTTT. It codes for CASSTGGVPEAFF. This chain links TRBV28 with TRBJ1-1; TRBD1 aligns across 8 bases. Per germline, CDR1 MDHEN and CDR2 SYDVKM. This CDR3 spans 13 amino acids. V shed 5 bases and J 6 bases; nucleotides not matched to a gene: 5.

This chain uses TRBV18 with TRBJ1-1; tentatively, D is TRBD1 (5 bases). Germline loops: CDR1 KGHSH, CDR2 LQKENI. V gave up 6 bases and J gave up 0 bases, with 20 bases separating them. The CDR3 length is 17 residues. CDR3 loop: CASSSSLWDLLNTEAFF. As DNA, the CDR3 is TGTGCCAGCTCCTCGAGCCTGTGGGACCTATTGAACACTGAAGCTTTCTTT.

A word on this clone: This may be a read error, as it is one base from a much larger clone. The same CDR3 arises from other DNA sequences in this sample as well. V usage is TRBV6-6 and J usage is TRBJ1-4, with D perhaps TRBD1 (5 bases). Germline V gene sequence: CDR1 MNHNY, CDR2 SVGAGI (reference sequence). This CDR3 spans 13 amino acids. DNA of the CDR3: TGTGCTAGCAGTTACAGGTCTAATGAAAAACTGTTTTTT. Translated: CASSYRSNEKLFF.

This sequence joins TRBV4-2 and TRBJ1-3; D remains unclear. The CDR3 has 15 residues. CDR1 LGHNA and CDR2 YNFKEQ come from the germline V gene. The V gene lost 1 base and the J gene lost 0 bases, with 7 bases spanning the gap. The CDR3 here is CASSQVYSSGNTIYF. The CDR3 coding sequence is TGTGCCAGCAGCCAAGTTTATAGCTCTGGAAACACCATATATTTT.

Only one count was recorded for this clone. The chain uses TRBV15 and TRBJ2-7, with D possibly called TRBD1 or TRBD2 (5 bases each). Per the germline V gene, CDR1 is LNHNV and CDR2 is YYDKDF (reference sequence). The CDR3 covers 16 residues. Trimming left V 0 bases short and J 0 bases short, with 12 bases between. CDR3 DNA sequence: TGTGCCACCAGCAGAGATCACAGGAGGAGCTCCTACGAGCAGTACTTC. Translation gives CATSRDHRRSSYEQYF.

The chain employs TRBV19 and TRBJ1-1; no reliable D call. From germline, CDR1 is LNHDA and CDR2 SQIVND (reference sequence). V was trimmed by 3 bases and J by 0 bases, leaving 8 bases between them. The CDR3 is 14 residues long. Here the CDR3 reads CASSMAYMNTEAFF. In DNA, the CDR3 is TGTGCCAGTAGTATGGCTTACATGAACACTGAAGCTTTCTTT. The complete variable domain, with remaining parts taken from reference TRBV19 and TRBJ1-1, reads DGGITQSPKYLFRKEGQNVTLSCEQNLNHDAMYWYRQDPGQGLRLIYYSQIVNDFQKGDIAEGYSVSREKKESFPLTVTSAQKNPTAFYLCASSMAYMNTEAFFGQGTRLTVV.

This clone appeared a single time. J is TRBJ1-2 and V is TRBV6-6; D unresolved. There are 15 residues in the CDR3. Germline V gives CDR1 MNHNY, CDR2 SVGAGI (reference sequence). Trimming shortened V by 2 bases and J by 0 bases, and 10 bases separated the two germline ends. The CDR3, as DNA: TGTGCCAGCAGTTACATTCAAACAGCTAACTATGGCTACACCTTC. It is translated as CASSYIQTANYGYTF.

This rearrangement joins TRBV7-2 to TRBJ1-3; no definite D call. CDR1 is SGHTA and CDR2 is FQGNSA in the germline V gene. The V end was cut by 5 bases, the J end by 3 bases, with 11 bases between. This CDR3 has 14 amino acids. CDR3 in DNA: TGTGCCAGCAGCCTATGGGTTGGTGGAAACACCATATATTTT. It codes for CASSLWVGGNTIYF.

In DNA, the CDR3 is TGTGCCAGCAGCGCGGGAACCTATGGCTACACCTTC. Encoded protein: CASSAGTYGYTF. V usage is TRBV7-9 and J usage is TRBJ1-2; D uncertain. Trimming cost V 5 bases and J 4 bases, with 8 bases left between them. The CDR3 consists of 12 residues. Germline V gene sequence: CDR1 SEHNR, CDR2 FQNEAQ (reference sequence).

This chain joins TRBV5-4 and TRBJ2-5; D gene uncertain. CDR1 and CDR2 (germline): SGHNT, YYREEE (reference sequence). There are 13 residues in the CDR3. The V gene lost 4 bases and the J gene lost 5 bases, with 12 bases spanning the gap. The CDR3 region is CASSPLPLETQYF. The DNA of the CDR3 is TGTGCCAGCAGCCCCCTCCCCTTGGAGACCCAGTACTTC.

J is TRBJ2-5 and V is TRBV7-7; TRBD2 matches at 12 bases. The junction had 3 bases not matched to a gene; V was cut back by 5 bases and J by 2 bases. The germline V gene encodes CDR1 SSHAT and CDR2 FNYEAQ (reference sequence). The CDR3 is 15 amino acids. Here the CDR3 DNA reads TGTGCCAGCAGCCCAGGACTAGCGGGGCAAGAGACCCAGTACTTC. It specifies CASSPGLAGQETQYF.

The chain employs TRBV6-5 and TRBJ2-2, with D perhaps matching TRBD2 (5 bases). The V gene lost 2 bases and the J gene lost 5 bases, with 12 bases spanning the gap. Germline V gene data show CDR1 as MNHEY and CDR2 as SVGAGI. The CDR3 totals 15 residues. The CDR3 DNA reads TGTGCCAGCAGTTACGAAATGAAGCGGACCGGGGAGCTGTTTTTT. Translated: CASSYEMKRTGELFF.

This clone was detected ten times or more. The CDR3 is CASSRGGDSNEQFF. CDR3 nucleotide sequence: TGTGCCAGCAGCCGCGGGGGGGACTCCAATGAGCAGTTCTTC. The chain combines TRBV6-1 with TRBJ2-1; 9 bases map to TRBD2. Germline values: CDR1 MNHNS, CDR2 SASEGT. The CDR3 length is 14 residues. Trimming took 6 bases from V and 6 from J; bases not matched to a gene: 6.